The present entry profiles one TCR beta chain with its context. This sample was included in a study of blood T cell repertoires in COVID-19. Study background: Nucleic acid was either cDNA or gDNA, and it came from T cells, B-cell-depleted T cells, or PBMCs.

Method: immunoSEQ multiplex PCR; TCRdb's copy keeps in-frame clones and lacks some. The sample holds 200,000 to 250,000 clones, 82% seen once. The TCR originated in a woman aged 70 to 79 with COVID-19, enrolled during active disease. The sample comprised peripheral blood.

The CDR3 sequence: CASSTGQGRTDTQYF. DNA of the CDR3: TGCGCCAGCAGCACGGGACAGGGGAGGACAGATACGCAGTATTTT. The rearrangement uses TRBV5-1 and TRBJ2-3; 10 bases map to TRBD1. V trimming: 4 bases; J trimming: 3 bases; junction bases outside the gene matches: 5. Germline CDR1 SGHRS, CDR2 YFSETQ. The length of the CDR3 is 15 residues.